This T cell receptor (beta chain) came from a study of blood T cell repertoires in COVID-19. About the study: Samples came from the United States, Italy and Spain, spanning acute and convalescent COVID-19.

The CDR3 loop spans 15 amino acids. J was trimmed by 3 bases and V by 4 bases; bases with no gene match: 7. The germline V gene encodes CDR1 LGHNT and CDR2 FRNRAP. In the original workflow: Reference gene primer amplification in the assay estimated nucleated cell counts. Measured with immunoSEQ multiplex PCR; TCRdb has only the in-frame clones, and not every one. The D gene and trimming were derived from the DNA, and the V and J assignments and clone size from that table. The data contain 250,000 to 400,000 clones, 85% to 90% of them singletons. Seattle participants joined during active infection and were tracked over time.

Input material: peripheral blood. The chain uses TRBV12-5 and TRBJ1-1; 8 bases agree with TRBD1. The sequence derives from a woman in her twenties or thirties with COVID-19, enrolled during active disease. CDR3 amino acids: CASGSWTGRDTEAFF. DNA for the CDR3: TGTGCTAGTGGTTCGTGGACAGGGAGGGACACTGAAGCTTTCTTT. Complete variable domain (other parts from reference TRBV12-5 and TRBJ1-1): DARVTQTPRHKVTEMGQEVTMRCQPILGHNTVFWYRQTMMQGLELLAYFRNRAPLDDSGMPKDRFSAEMPDATLATLKIQPSEPRDSAVYFCASGSWTGRDTEAFFGQGTRLTVV.